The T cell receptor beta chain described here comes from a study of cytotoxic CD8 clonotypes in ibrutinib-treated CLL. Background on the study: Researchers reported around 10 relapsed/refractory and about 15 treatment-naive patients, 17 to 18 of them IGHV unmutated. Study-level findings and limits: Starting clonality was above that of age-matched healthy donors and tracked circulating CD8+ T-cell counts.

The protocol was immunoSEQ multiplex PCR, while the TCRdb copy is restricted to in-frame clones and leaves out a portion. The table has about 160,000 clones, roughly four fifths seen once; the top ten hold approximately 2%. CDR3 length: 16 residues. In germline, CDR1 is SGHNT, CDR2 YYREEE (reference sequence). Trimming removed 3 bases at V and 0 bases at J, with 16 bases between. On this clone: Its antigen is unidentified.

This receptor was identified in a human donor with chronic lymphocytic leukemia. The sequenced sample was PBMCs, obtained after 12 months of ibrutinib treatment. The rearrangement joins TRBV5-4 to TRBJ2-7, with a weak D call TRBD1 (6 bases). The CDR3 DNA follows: TGTGCCAGCAGCTGGACAGTTTTGGGTAGCTCCTACGAGCAGTACTTC. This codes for CASSWTVLGSSYEQYF.